The 25 T cell receptor beta chains listed next were all sequenced from one sample in a study of beta chain features in type 1 diabetes. Regarding the study as a whole: For Type 1 diabetes patients, all four CD4+ subsets carried TCRB CDR3s that were moderately but significantly shorter.

The whole isolated RNA underwent reverse transcription, so sequencing captured expressed TCRB transcripts. The data were produced by immunoSEQ multiplex PCR, yet TCRdb's version contains in-frame clones alone and is incomplete. The sample yields about 170,000 clones, roughly 8% seen once. Their cognate antigens are unknown. The sample consisted of central memory CD4+ T cells from blood. The receptors stem from a man younger than 30 with type 1 diabetes.

This clone was counted a few times. This chain uses TRBV5-4 with TRBJ2-3; the match to TRBD1 covers 8 bases. The CDR3 covers 13 residues. J lost 9 bases, V lost 6 bases, and 9 bases had no gene match. Germline assignment: CDR1 SGHNT and CDR2 YYREEE (reference sequence). The CDR3 coding sequence is TGTGCCAGCACCTTCGACAGACAGGGGACGCAGTATTTT. It yields the protein CASTFDRQGTQYF. The full variable domain, completed using reference TRBV5-4 and TRBJ2-3, is ETGVTQSPTHLIKTRGQQVTLRCSSQSGHNTVSWYQQALGQGPQFIFQYYREEENGRGNFPPRFSGLQFPNYSSELNVNALELDDSALYLCASTFDRQGTQYFGPGTRLTVL.

This clone turned up a few times. The V gene is TRBV28, the J gene TRBJ2-3; TRBD2 matches at 14 bases. CDR1 and CDR2 from the germline V gene are MDHEN and SYDVKM. The trim removed 6 bases at V and 5 bases at J, leaving 10 bases unmatched. The CDR3 covers 17 residues. The CDR3 DNA reads as TGTGCCAGCAGCCCCGGGACTAGCGGGAGCCTCGGAGATACGCAGTATTTT. Translating it yields CASSPGTSGSLGDTQYF.

V usage is TRBV5-4 and J usage is TRBJ2-7, with a tentative D call TRBD1 (6 bases). This CDR3 is built from 16 residues. The germline V gene has CDR1 SGHNT and CDR2 YYREEE (reference sequence). Trimming removed 4 bases from V and 4 bases from J, with 21 bases in between. The CDR3 nucleotides read TGTGCCAGCAGCCGCTATGGCCAGGGGATACATTACGAGCAGTACTTC. Translating it yields CASSRYGQGIHYEQYF.

The chain combines TRBV9 with TRBJ2-5; 8 nucleotides line up with TRBD2. With V trimmed by 0 bases and J by 4 bases, 11 bases remained unmatched. The CDR3 is 17 residues long. Per the germline V gene, CDR1 is SGDLS and CDR2 is YYNGEE. CDR3 amino acids: CASSVVGSGAGRETQYF. Written as DNA, the CDR3 is TGTGCCAGCAGCGTAGTAGGTAGCGGGGCAGGTCGAGAGACCCAGTACTTC.

Only a few counts were recorded for this clone. The identical CDR3 is also encoded by other nucleotide sequences in the sample. The chain has TRBV7-9 and TRBJ2-7, with D perhaps matching TRBD1 (6 bases). V was clipped by 3 bases and J by 4 bases, with 13 bases between them. The germline V gene encodes CDR1 SEHNR and CDR2 FQNEAQ (reference sequence). The CDR3 is made up of 14 amino acids. CDR3 in amino acids: CASSFSGTLYEQYF. In DNA form, the CDR3 reads TGTGCCAGCAGCTTCTCCGGGACACTATACGAGCAGTACTTC.

J is TRBJ1-3 and V is TRBV7-2; D call uncertain. CDR1 and CDR2 from the germline V gene are SGHTA and FQGNSA. Trimming pared 1 base from V and 0 bases from J, leaving 10 bases between. The CDR3 is 16 amino acids. This CDR3 is CASSLEERYSGNTIYF. For the CDR3, the DNA is TGTGCCAGCAGCTTAGAGGAGCGGTACTCTGGAAACACCATATATTTT.

At least ten counts were recorded for this clone. The V gene is TRBV5-1, the J gene TRBJ2-1, with D possibly being TRBD1 (6 bases). V shed 4 bases and J shed 6 bases, with 17 bases lying between them. The germline V gene has CDR1 SGHRS and CDR2 YFSETQ. The CDR3 contains 15 residues. The CDR3 is CASSEQGGVLNEQFF. The CDR3 DNA sequence: TGCGCCAGCAGCGAGCAAGGGGGTGTTCTCAATGAGCAGTTCTTC.

The gene calls are TRBV5-1 and TRBJ2-7; tentatively, D is TRBD1 (7 bases). From germline, CDR1 is SGHRS and CDR2 YFSETQ. V was pared by 1 base and J by 3 bases, with 17 bases between. This CDR3 comprises 16 residues. The CDR3 bases are TGCGCCAGCAGCTTGCTTTCAGGGGGGCCTGGCTACGAGCAGTACTTC. This codes for CASSLLSGGPGYEQYF.

This chain links TRBV7-6 with TRBJ2-1; the D is unclear. Germline V gene data show CDR1 as SGHVS and CDR2 as FNYEAQ. This CDR3 is built from 16 residues. The V end lost 4 bases, the J end lost 9 bases, and 22 bases lay between the germline ends. The CDR3 loop reads CASSSNRRMTTGEQFF. CDR3 nucleotide sequence: TGTGCCAGCAGCTCGAACCGTCGGATGACGACGGGTGAGCAGTTCTTC.

CDR3 nucleotides: TGTGCCAGTAGTGTGCCGGGACAGGGGGCAGATACGCAGTATTTT. This translates into CASSVPGQGADTQYF. The chain uses TRBV19 and TRBJ2-3; 11 bases fit TRBD1. Looked up from germline, CDR1 is LNHDA and CDR2 is SQIVND (reference sequence). V was pared by 5 bases and J by 4 bases, with 5 bases of the junction left unmatched. The CDR3 length is 15 residues.

A few counts support this clone. The rearrangement uses TRBV11-2 and TRBJ1-2; 9 bases fit TRBD1. The junction had 2 bases not matched to a gene; V was cut back by 1 base and J by 2 bases. Germline CDR1 reads SGHAT; CDR2 reads FQNNGV. CDR3 length equals 15 residues. The CDR3 DNA reads TGTGCCAGCAGCTTAGCGGGGACAGGGAACTATGGCTACACCTTC. Protein: CASSLAGTGNYGYTF.

The rearrangement links TRBV19 to TRBJ1-2; 9 bases map to TRBD1. Germline V CDR1 and CDR2: LNHDA, SQIVND (reference sequence). This CDR3 is built from 14 residues. The V gene end was trimmed by 7 bases and the J gene end by 4 bases; junction bases not matched to a gene: 7. The CDR3 region has the DNA TGTGCCAGTAAACAGGGGGCTAGTGGCTATGGCTACACCTTC. Translated, it gives CASKQGASGYGYTF.

The chain carries TRBV29-1 and TRBJ2-2, with D tentatively TRBD1 (5 bases). This CDR3 contains 14 residues. Trimming took 4 bases from V and 7 from J, leaving 16 bases between them. The germline CDR1 and CDR2 sequences are SQVTM and ANQGSEA. The CDR3 DNA sequence: TGCAGCGTTGGAACAGGCTCTGTTGTCGGGGAGCTGTTTTTT. Translating it yields CSVGTGSVVGELFF.

The chain has TRBV28 and TRBJ1-1, with D hard to call. V lost 6 bases and J lost 3, with 11 bases in between. The CDR3 runs to 13 residues. Germline V gene data show CDR1 as MDHEN and CDR2 as SYDVKM. The chain's CDR3 is CASRPQLDTEAFF. For the CDR3, the DNA is TGTGCCAGCAGGCCACAGTTAGACACTGAAGCTTTCTTT. Based on the CDR3 plus reference TRBV28 and TRBJ1-1, the full variable domain is DVKVTQSSRYLVKRTGEKVFLECVQDMDHENMFWYRQDPGLGLRLIYFSYDVKMKEKGDIPEGYSVSREKKERFSLILESASTNQTSMYLCASRPQLDTEAFFGQGTRLTVV.

This clone was counted ten times or more. The CDR3 loop is CASSVAGRGDNEQFF. For the CDR3, the DNA is TGTGCCAGCAGCGTAGCAGGGCGGGGGGACAATGAGCAGTTCTTC. The V call is TRBV9, the J call TRBJ2-1; 8 bases agree with TRBD2. Per the germline V gene, CDR1 is SGDLS and CDR2 is YYNGEE. CDR3 length equals 15 residues. J lost 5 bases, V lost 0 bases, and 4 bases had no gene match.

This rearrangement joins TRBV27 to TRBJ1-2; tentatively, D is TRBD1 (6 bases). Germline V lookup: CDR1 MNHEY, CDR2 SMNVEV (reference sequence). The CDR3 sequence is 14 residues long. Trimming removed 4 bases from V and 1 base from J, with 10 bases in between. CDR3 sequence (DNA): TGTGCCAGCAGTTCGGGAGGGGGTAACTATGGCTACACCTTC. It encodes CASSSGGGNYGYTF.

As regards this clone: Other DNA sequences in this sample translate to the same CDR3. V and J are TRBV5-4 and TRBJ1-2; D uncertain. Germline-derived CDR1 and CDR2 are SGHNT and YYREEE (reference sequence). The CDR3 is 14 amino acids. Trimming shortened V by 0 bases and J by 3 bases, and 9 bases separated the two germline ends. CDR3 sequence reads: CASSLVGRDYGYTF. CDR3 bases: TGTGCCAGCAGCTTGGTTGGTCGGGACTATGGCTACACCTTC.

The chain couples TRBV30 to TRBJ2-7; D is possibly TRBD1 (5 bases). The CDR3 length is 12 residues. Germline CDR1 is GTSNPN and CDR2 is SVGIG (reference sequence). The ends were cut back, 5 bases at V and 1 base at J, with 9 bases in the middle. The CDR3 spells CAWDSGSYEQYF. The CDR3 nucleotides read TGTGCCTGGGATTCAGGGTCCTACGAGCAGTACTTC.

This clone showed up just a few times. The chain couples TRBV5-6 to TRBJ2-3, with 12 bases fitting TRBD2. This CDR3 is 17 amino acids long. V lost 1 base to trimming and J lost 0 bases; unmatched junction nucleotides: 3. CDR1 is SGHDT, CDR2 YYEEEE, per germline. CDR3 amino acids: CASSLRTSGTSTDTQYF. CDR3 sequence (DNA): TGTGCCAGCAGCTTGAGGACTAGCGGGACGAGCACAGATACGCAGTATTTT.

This clone was detected only a few times. This rearrangement joins TRBV4-3 to TRBJ1-1, with TRBD1 identical over 8 bases. Per germline, CDR1 LGHNA and CDR2 YSLEER. The CDR3 loop spans 16 amino acids. The V segment lost 4 bases and the J segment 7 bases; nucleotides outside the gene matches: 14. The CDR3 DNA reads TGCGCCAGCAGCCCTGTGGCAGGGGGCCCGGGCGATGAAGCTTTCTTT. Its protein is CASSPVAGGPGDEAFF.

In its sample, this clone was seen a few times. The CDR3 DNA reads as TGTGCCTGGAGTGCCGGGACTAGCGGGGTTAGCTCCTACAATGAGCAGTTCTTC. As protein: CAWSAGTSGVSSYNEQFF. The rearrangement links TRBV30 to TRBJ2-1; 13 nucleotides line up with TRBD2. Germline CDR1 is GTSNPN and CDR2 is SVGIG (reference sequence). Unmatched junction bases numbered 6, after V lost 1 base and J lost 0 bases. This CDR3 is built from 18 residues.

This chain joins TRBV5-1 and TRBJ2-3; unclear D gene. Trimming took 1 base from V and 2 from J, leaving 11 bases between them. CDR1 and CDR2 (germline): SGHRS, YFSETQ. This CDR3 region has 15 residues. The CDR3 DNA follows: TGCGCCAGCAGCTTGATTGGAGAGCACACAGATACGCAGTATTTT. Encoded protein: CASSLIGEHTDTQYF. The variable domain in full, completed from reference TRBV5-1 and TRBJ2-3, reads KAGVTQTPRYLIKTRGQQVTLSCSPISGHRSVSWYQQTPGQGLQFLFEYFSETQRNKGNFPGRFSGRQFSNSRSEMNVSTLELGDSALYLCASSLIGEHTDTQYFGPGTRLTVL.

The rearrangement links TRBV6-5 to TRBJ2-7; 10 bases fit TRBD1. CDR3 size: 15 residues. The V gene's germline CDR1 is MNHEY and CDR2 SVGAGI. The trim removed 4 bases at V and 3 bases at J, leaving 6 bases unmatched. CDR3 DNA: TGTGCCAGCAGTTCAGCCGGGACAGGGGTCTACGAGCAGTACTTC. It translates to CASSSAGTGVYEQYF.

This rearrangement joins TRBV6-6 to TRBJ2-1, with no clear D. The V and J ends lost 0 bases and 3 bases respectively, with 9 bases between them. The germline CDR1 and CDR2 sequences are MNHNY and SVGAGI (reference sequence). This CDR3 comprises 15 residues. CDR3 DNA: TGTGCCAGCAGTTACTCGAATCCAGTCTACAATGAGCAGTTCTTC. It yields the protein CASSYSNPVYNEQFF.

CDR3 amino acids: CASQRRDSAKRDQYF. The CDR3 DNA is TGTGCCAGCCAAAGGCGGGACTCCGCAAAACGGGACCAGTACTTC. This chain connects TRBV28 to TRBJ2-5, with a weak D call TRBD2 (6 bases). V was clipped by 8 bases and J by 10 bases, with 26 bases between them. CDR3 size: 15 residues. Germline V gene data show CDR1 as MDHEN and CDR2 as SYDVKM.